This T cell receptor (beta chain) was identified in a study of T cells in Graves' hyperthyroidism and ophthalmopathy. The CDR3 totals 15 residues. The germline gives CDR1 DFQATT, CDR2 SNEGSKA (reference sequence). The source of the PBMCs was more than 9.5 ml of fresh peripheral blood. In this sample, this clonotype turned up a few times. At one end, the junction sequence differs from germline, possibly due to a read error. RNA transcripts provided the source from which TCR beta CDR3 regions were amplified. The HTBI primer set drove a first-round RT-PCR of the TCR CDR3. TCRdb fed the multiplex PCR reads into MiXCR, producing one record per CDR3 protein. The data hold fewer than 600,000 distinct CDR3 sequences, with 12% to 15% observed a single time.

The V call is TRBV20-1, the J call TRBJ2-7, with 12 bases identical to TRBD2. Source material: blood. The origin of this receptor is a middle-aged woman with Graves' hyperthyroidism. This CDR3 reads CSARAPSGRVYEQYF. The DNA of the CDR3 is TGCAGTGCAAGAGCGCCTAGCGGGAGGGTTTACGAGCAGTACTTC.